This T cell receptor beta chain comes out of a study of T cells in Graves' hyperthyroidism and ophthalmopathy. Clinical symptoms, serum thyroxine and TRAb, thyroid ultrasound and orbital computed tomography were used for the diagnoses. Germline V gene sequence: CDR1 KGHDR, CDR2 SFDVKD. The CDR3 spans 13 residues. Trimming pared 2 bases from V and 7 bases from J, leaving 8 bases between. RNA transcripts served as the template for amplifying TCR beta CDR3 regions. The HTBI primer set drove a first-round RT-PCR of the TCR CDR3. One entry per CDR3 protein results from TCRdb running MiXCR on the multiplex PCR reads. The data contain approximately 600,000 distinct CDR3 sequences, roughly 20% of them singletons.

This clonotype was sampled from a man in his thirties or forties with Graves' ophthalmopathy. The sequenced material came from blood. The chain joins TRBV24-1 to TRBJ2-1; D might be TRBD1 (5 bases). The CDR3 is CATSDSRVNEQFF. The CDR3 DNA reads TGTGCCACCAGTGATTCCAGGGTTAATGAGCAGTTCTTC.